The sequence of this TCR beta chain was determined in a study of blood T cell repertoires in COVID-19. Study summary: Acute-phase and convalescent COVID-19 samples originated in the United States, Italy and Spain. From T cells, B-cell-depleted T cells, or PBMCs came the material, which was cDNA or gDNA.

Germline loops: CDR1 SNHLY, CDR2 FYNNEI. After removal of 5 bases from V and 1 base from J, the junction contained 6 bases not matched to a gene. The CDR3 covers 17 residues. The repertoire was sequenced with immunoSEQ multiplex PCR; TCRdb's copy has only in-frame clones and lacks some. Among about 210,000 clones listed, about 91% were seen once. The sequenced sample was peripheral blood. This sequence originates from a man aged 18 to 29 with active or convalescent COVID-19. The rearrangement joins TRBV2 to TRBJ2-6; 9 bases are a match to TRBD1. In DNA, the CDR3 is TGTGCCAGCAGTCCCGGGACAGGGAGGTCTGGGGCCAACGTCCTGACTTTC. The encoded protein is CASSPGTGRSGANVLTF.